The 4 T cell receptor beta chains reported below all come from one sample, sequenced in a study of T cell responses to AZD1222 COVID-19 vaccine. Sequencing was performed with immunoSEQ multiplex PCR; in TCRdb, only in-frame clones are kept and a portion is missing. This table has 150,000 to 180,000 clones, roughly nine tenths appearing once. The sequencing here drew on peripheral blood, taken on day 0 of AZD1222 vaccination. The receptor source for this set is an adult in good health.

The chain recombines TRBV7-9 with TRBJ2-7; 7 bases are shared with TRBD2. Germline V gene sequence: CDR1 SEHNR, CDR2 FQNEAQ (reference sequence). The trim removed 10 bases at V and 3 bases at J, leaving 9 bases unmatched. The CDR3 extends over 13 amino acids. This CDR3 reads CATSASGSYEQYF. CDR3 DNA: TGTGCCACCTCCGCTAGCGGCAGCTACGAGCAGTACTTC.

CDR3: CASSPLGAGGTEAFF. The CDR3 nucleotides are TGTGCCAGCTCACCACTTGGGGCAGGGGGCACTGAAGCTTTCTTT. V gene TRBV18 combines with J gene TRBJ1-1; the match to TRBD1 covers 7 bases. Germline assignment: CDR1 KGHSH and CDR2 LQKENI. This CDR3 has 15 residues. The trim removed 1 base at V and 4 bases at J, leaving 6 bases unmatched.

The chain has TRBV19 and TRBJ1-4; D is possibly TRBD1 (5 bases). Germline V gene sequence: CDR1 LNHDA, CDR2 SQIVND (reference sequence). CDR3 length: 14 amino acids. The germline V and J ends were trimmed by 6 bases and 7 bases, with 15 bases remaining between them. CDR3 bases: TGTGCCAGTAGCCCGGGCCGAAGGGGTGAAAAACTGTTTTTT. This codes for CASSPGRRGEKLFF.

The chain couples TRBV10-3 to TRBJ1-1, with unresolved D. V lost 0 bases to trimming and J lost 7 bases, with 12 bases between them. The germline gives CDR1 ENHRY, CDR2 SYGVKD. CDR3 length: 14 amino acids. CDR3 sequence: CAISESRTANEAFF. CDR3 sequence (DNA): TGTGCCATCAGTGAGTCAAGGACGGCCAATGAAGCTTTCTTT.